Following are 10 T cell receptor beta chains from one sample sequenced in a study of Graves' ophthalmopathy and Graves' hyperthyroidism. Scientists amplified the TCR beta CDR3 regions from RNA transcripts. HTBI primers served in a first-round RT-PCR, which a second-round multiplex PCR followed. TCRdb redid the calling of the multiplex PCR reads with MiXCR, one entry per CDR3 protein. The sample includes a few hundred thousand distinct CDR3 sequences, 17% of them seen just once. The sample was peripheral blood. The receptors shown here come from an adult woman with stable Graves' hyperthyroidism.

This clonotype was detected many times. V and J are TRBV30 and TRBJ1-2, with D uncertain. Deletions cut 2 bases from V and 5 bases from J, with 6 bases between. The CDR3 consists of 11 residues. Looked up from germline, CDR1 is GTSNPN and CDR2 is SVGIG (reference sequence). This chain's CDR3 is CAWSLSYGYTF. The CDR3 nucleotides read TGTGCCTGGAGTTTATCATATGGCTACACCTTC.

The V and J genes are TRBV19 and TRBJ2-5; perhaps D is TRBD1 or TRBD2 (5 bases each). Deletions cut 10 bases from V and 2 bases from J, with 14 bases between. Germline V gene sequence: CDR1 LNHDA, CDR2 SQIVND (reference sequence). This CDR3 region has 13 residues. The CDR3 sequence is CATGHGKQETQYF. The CDR3 DNA reads as TGTGCCACGGGGCATGGGAAACAAGAGACCCAGTACTTC.

This clonotype was recorded at least ten times. The V and J genes are TRBV28 and TRBJ1-2, with D unresolved. The CDR3 covers 13 residues. CDR1 and CDR2 (germline): MDHEN, SYDVKM. V gave up 2 bases and J gave up 3 bases, with 7 bases separating them. CDR3 DNA: TGTGCCAGCAGTTTACCGACGTACTATGGCTACACCTTC. It translates to CASSLPTYYGYTF.

This clonotype was counted many times. The chain is built from TRBV18 and TRBJ1-5; 7 nucleotides line up with TRBD1. The germline gives CDR1 KGHSH, CDR2 LQKENI. Trimming took 8 bases from V and 2 from J; bases not matched to a gene: 6. The CDR3 contains 14 residues. The CDR3 region has the DNA TGTGCCAGCAGTCCGGGGACAGGCAATCAGCCCCAGCATTTT. Amino acids: CASSPGTGNQPQHF.

This clonotype was recorded many times. The V and J genes are TRBV18 and TRBJ1-1; TRBD1 matches 7 bases. Per germline, CDR1 KGHSH and CDR2 LQKENI. This CDR3 is built from 14 residues. Trimming took 1 base from V and 1 from J; bases not matched to a gene: 0. CDR3 coding DNA: TGTGCCAGCTCACCACAGGGGGCGAACACTGAAGCTTTCTTT. It is translated as CASSPQGANTEAFF.

This clonotype was counted ten times or more. The V and J genes are TRBV6-2 or TRBV6-3 and TRBJ2-2; TRBD2 agrees at 12 bases. The CDR3 contains 15 residues. From germline, CDR1 is MNHEY and CDR2 SVGEGT. The ends lost 6 bases at V and 6 bases at J; junction bases unmatched: 5. The CDR3 sequence: CASRTSGRRAGELFF. The CDR3 DNA is TGTGCCAGCAGAACTAGCGGGAGGAGGGCCGGGGAGCTGTTTTTT.

This clonotype was detected ten times or more. The chain couples TRBV6-2 or TRBV6-3 to TRBJ2-2; D remains ambiguous. The CDR3 loop spans 13 amino acids. The germline CDR1 and CDR2 sequences are MNHEY and SVGEGT. V lost 2 bases and J 6 bases, leaving 7 bases between the germline ends. The CDR3, as DNA: TGTGCCAGCAGTTACCTGCGATCCGGGGAGCTGTTTTTT. Amino acid sequence: CASSYLRSGELFF.

In the case of this clonotype: Since a much larger clone is just one base distant, this may be a read error. The chain employs TRBV3-1 and TRBJ2-7; D perhaps matches TRBD1 (6 bases). From germline, CDR1 is LGHDT and CDR2 YNNKEL (reference sequence). The CDR3 totals 14 residues. CDR3 coding DNA: TGTGCCAGCGGCCAATTCGGACAGTTCTACGAGCAGTACTTC. It is translated as CASGQFGQFYEQYF.

This clonotype was found many times. The chain recombines TRBV13 with TRBJ2-7; 9 nucleotides align to TRBD1. CDR1 is PRHDT, CDR2 FYEKMQ, per germline (reference sequence). The CDR3 spans 14 residues. Germline trimming cut 4 bases from V and 4 bases from J; bases unmatched to any gene: 5. The CDR3 region is CASSSPTGGYEQYF. DNA of the CDR3: TGTGCCAGCAGCTCCCCGACAGGGGGGTACGAGCAGTACTTC.

This clonotype was seen at least ten times. The chain recombines TRBV12-3 or TRBV12-4 with TRBJ1-1; D remains unclear. The ends were cut back, 2 bases at V and 0 bases at J, with 10 bases in the middle. CDR3 length equals 15 residues. The CDR3 reads CASSLMATLNTEAFF. In DNA form, the CDR3 reads TGTGCCAGCAGTTTAATGGCGACACTGAACACTGAAGCTTTCTTT.